This T cell receptor (beta chain) originates from a study of sequential checkpoint blockade in melanoma. Overall study: First-line arms were nivolumab then ipilimumab, or the reverse, randomized 1:1. Both treatment sequences were followed by maintenance nivolumab.

V was cut by 6 bases and J by 7 bases, with 19 bases left in between. Germline V gene sequence: CDR1 MDHEN, CDR2 SYDVKM. This CDR3 contains 14 residues. Data came from immunoSEQ multiplex PCR; TCRdb stores just in-frame clones and leaves some out. The data hold some 26,000 clones, with more than 60% observed a single time. The treatment denotes: randomized to nivolumab then ipilimumab (arm A) or the reverse (arm B). DNA-damaging chemotherapy had not been given to any patient beforehand. PBMC sorting kept live CD3+CD8+ cells without CD19 or CD56. Sequences were derived from CD8+ T cells sorted from blood (inferred from file names), sampled from a patient given nivolumab and ipilimumab in sequence. This chain joins TRBV28 and TRBJ2-7, with D maybe TRBD1 (7 bases). This TCR derives from a human donor with melanoma. DNA of the CDR3: TGTGCCAGCAGACCGACAGGGACTCTATCTGAGCAGTACTTC. It translates to CASRPTGTLSEQYF.